The 20 T cell receptor beta chains below come from one sample, sequenced in a study of T cell clonality in common variable immunodeficiency. Their specific antigens are unknown. Overall study findings and caveats: Fewer deletions and N-nucleotide insertions were reportedly seen in common variable immunodeficiency TCR beta sequences.

Using immunoSEQ multiplex PCR, the repertoire was profiled, and TCRdb retains in-frame clones only, with some absent. Altogether fewer than 15,000 clones were found in the sample, and no singletons occur. Sequenced: peripheral blood mononuclear cells. The receptors shown here come from a human donor with common variable immunodeficiency.

This clone was seen a handful of times. The read comes to an end 3 residues before the CDR3 does, leaving the germline J gene to fill in the end. The genes are TRBV29-1 and TRBJ1-4; D is perhaps TRBD1 (6 bases). V gave up 7 bases and J gave up 8 bases, with 14 bases separating them. CDR1 is SQVTM and CDR2 is ANQGSEA in the germline V gene. CDR3 size: 12 residues. The covered CDR3 bases are TGCAGCGCTACCGACAGGTTCGAAAAA. Encoded protein: CSATDRFEK. In full, the CDR3 reads CSATDRFEKLFF.

A note on this clone: The read falls 3 residues short of the CDR3 end, and the missing part is taken from the germline J gene. This chain uses TRBV7-3 with TRBJ2-3; the match to TRBD2 covers 9 bases. V shed 5 bases and J 6 bases; nucleotides not matched to a gene: 12. The CDR3 length is 16 residues. Germline lookup yields CDR1 SGHTA and CDR2 FQGTGA. This CDR3 reads CASSTRGLATGDTQYF. CDR3 DNA (partial): TGTGCCAGCAGCACACGCGGACTAGCGACGGGGGATACG.

On this clone itself: The CDR3 end lies 3 residues beyond the end of the read and is filled in from the germline J gene. This chain joins TRBV19 and TRBJ2-5, with D unclear. Germline V gene sequence: CDR1 LNHDA, CDR2 SQIVND (reference sequence). The CDR3 has 15 residues. Between the trimmed V and J ends, which lost 0 bases and 2 bases, there was a span of 10 bases. CDR3 residues: CASSIDRNSQETQYF. Partial CDR3 DNA: TGTGCCAGTAGTATAGATCGGAACAGTCAAGAGACC.

On this clone: Read coverage stops 3 residues before the CDR3 terminus; the germline J gene supplies the remainder. This sequence joins TRBV19 and TRBJ1-5; 8 bases line up with TRBD1. Germline V gene data show CDR1 as LNHDA and CDR2 as SQIVND (reference sequence). This CDR3 region has 15 residues. Trimming cost V 4 bases and J 5 bases; bases outside gene matches: 7. The CDR3 here is CASSKAQGVYQPQHF. The CDR3 bases that were read are TGTGCCAGTAGTAAGGCACAGGGGGTTTATCAGCCC.

The sample holds a few counts of this clone. Read data end 3 residues before the CDR3 end; the end is taken from the germline J gene. The gene calls are TRBV7-6 and TRBJ2-3; D unresolved. This CDR3 comprises 14 residues. With 2 bases removed from V and 5 bases from J, the gap between germline ends came to 11 bases. Germline CDR1 and CDR2: SGHVS and FNYEAQ. CDR3 in amino acids: CASSLTVARDTQYF. The part of the CDR3 DNA that was read is TGTGCCAGCAGCTTAACAGTGGCGAGAGATACG.

This clone showed up just a few times. The read falls 3 residues short of the CDR3 end, and the missing part is taken from the germline J gene. This chain connects TRBV18 to TRBJ2-7; 8 nucleotides line up with TRBD1. V lost 6 bases, J lost 3 bases, and 4 bases stayed unmatched. Germline V gene data show CDR1 as KGHSH and CDR2 as LQKENI. The CDR3 consists of 13 residues. CDR3 DNA (partial): TGTGCCAGCTCCCTGGGGACAGGCTACGAG. Its protein is CASSLGTGYE. In full, the CDR3 reads CASSLGTGYEQYF.

This clone was detected only a few times. The read halts 3 residues ahead of the CDR3 end, with the missing end drawn from the germline J gene. The rearrangement joins TRBV2 to TRBJ1-6; TRBD1 matches at 9 bases. The CDR3 is 14 residues long. Germline loops: CDR1 SNHLY, CDR2 FYNNEI. V lost 11 bases, J lost 5 bases, and 7 bases stayed unmatched. The CDR3 DNA, read in part, is TGTGCCGGGATAGGACAGGGGAATAATTCACCC. Translating it yields CAGIGQGNNSP. The full CDR3 protein reads CAGIGQGNNSPLHF.

There are a few counts of this clone. With the read ending 3 residues before the CDR3 end, the germline J gene is used to fill in that end. The V call is TRBV2, the J call TRBJ1-1, with a weak D call TRBD1 (5 bases). The CDR3 extends over 14 amino acids. V lost 4 bases and J lost 6, with 15 bases in between. The germline V gene encodes CDR1 SNHLY and CDR2 FYNNEI. The CDR3 DNA, read in part, is TGTGCCAGCAGTGCGTCCAGGGCGGCCCCTGAA. This codes for CASSASRAAPE. The CDR3 as a whole reads CASSASRAAPEAFF.

This clone was seen more than once but under ten times. The CDR3 is cut off 3 residues early in the read; its end comes from the germline J gene. The chain uses TRBV6-1 and TRBJ2-6; D remains ambiguous. This CDR3 has 15 amino acids. The germline V and J ends were trimmed by 1 base and 2 bases, with 6 bases remaining between them. Germline V CDR1 and CDR2: MNHNS, SASEGT. Incomplete CDR3 DNA: TGTGCCAGCAGTGAAGGTCCTCCTGGGGCCAACGTC. As protein: CASSEGPPGANV. The whole CDR3 is CASSEGPPGANVLTF.

As for this clone: The read stops 3 residues short of the end of the CDR3; the missing end is completed from the germline J gene. The chain employs TRBV20-1 and TRBJ1-1; D call uncertain. The CDR3 spans 12 residues. The V end was cut by 5 bases, the J end by 4 bases, with 11 bases between. CDR1 DFQATT and CDR2 SNEGSKA come from the germline V gene (reference sequence). CDR3 DNA, as far as it was read: TGCAGTGCTCCCCTAACGGGCACTGAA. It translates to CSAPLTGTE. The CDR3 in full is CSAPLTGTEAFF.

In the case of this clone: The CDR3 is cut off 3 residues early in the read; its end comes from the germline J gene. This chain connects TRBV29-1 to TRBJ2-1, with 9 bases lining up with TRBD2. The CDR3 sequence is 14 residues long. V lost 0 bases and J lost 6; bases outside the gene matches: 3. Germline V gene lookup returns CDR1 SQVTM and CDR2 ANQGSEA. The CDR3 loop is CSVEEGRGGNEQFF. The part of the CDR3 DNA that was read is TGCAGCGTTGAAGAAGGGCGGGGGGGCAATGAG.

As to this clone: The read gets to within 3 residues of the CDR3 end, and the germline J gene fills in the rest. The chain links TRBV7-9 to TRBJ2-1, with D unclear. Germline CDR1 and CDR2: SEHNR and FQNEAQ (reference sequence). The CDR3 covers 14 residues. Trimming took off 1 base at V and 6 bases at J, with 10 bases between the two ends. The chain's CDR3 is CASSLEPRVNEQFF. The part of the CDR3 DNA that was read is TGTGCCAGCAGCTTAGAGCCTCGAGTCAATGAG.

A few counts support this clone. The read ends 3 residues early relative to the CDR3; the germline J gene fills the gap. The V call is TRBV7-2, the J call TRBJ1-6; D not resolved. The CDR3 is 14 residues long. CDR1 and CDR2 from the germline V gene are SGHTA and FQGNSA. V was cut by 5 bases and J by 2 bases, with 7 bases left in between. Here the CDR3 reads CASSVDTYNSPLHF. The covered CDR3 bases are TGTGCCAGCAGCGTAGACACCTATAATTCACCC.

With regard to this clone: The read finishes 3 residues shy of the CDR3 end, and the germline J gene is used to complete it. This sequence joins TRBV7-2 and TRBJ2-7; a possible D gene is TRBD2 (6 bases). Between the trimmed V and J ends, which lost 2 bases and 1 base, there was a span of 12 bases. The CDR3 contains 15 residues. Germline values: CDR1 SGHTA, CDR2 FQGNSA. CDR3 loop: CASSLMPGRSYEQYF. The sequenced part of the CDR3 DNA is TGTGCCAGCAGCTTAATGCCAGGGAGGTCCTACGAG.

This clone was detected only a few times. The read finishes 3 residues shy of the CDR3 end, and the germline J gene is used to complete it. This sequence joins TRBV20-1 and TRBJ2-7, with 8 nucleotides matching TRBD1. V lost 0 bases, J lost 5 bases, and 12 bases stayed unmatched. The V gene's germline CDR1 is DFQATT and CDR2 SNEGSKA (reference sequence). The CDR3 runs 16 residues. CDR3 DNA (partial): TGCAGTGCTAGAGAGATTCGGACAGGGACCCTCAACGAG. It codes for CSAREIRTGTLNE. The whole CDR3 sequence reads CSAREIRTGTLNEQYF.

Concerning this clone: The read falls 3 residues short of the CDR3 end, and the missing part is taken from the germline J gene. This chain connects TRBV20-1 to TRBJ1-2; tentative D call: TRBD1 (6 bases). V lost 0 bases to trimming and J lost 6 bases, with 14 bases between them. The CDR3 spans 14 residues. The germline gives CDR1 DFQATT, CDR2 SNEGSKA (reference sequence). CDR3 sequence reads: CSARDRVAGDGYTF. Incomplete CDR3 DNA: TGCAGTGCTAGAGATCGGGTGGCAGGGGATGGC.

This clone was counted a few times. Read coverage stops 3 residues before the CDR3 terminus; the germline J gene supplies the remainder. This sequence joins TRBV19 and TRBJ2-2, with 10 positions matching TRBD2. CDR1 and CDR2 from the germline V gene are LNHDA and SQIVND (reference sequence). The CDR3 is 18 residues long. J lost 2 bases, V lost 2 bases, and 8 bases had no gene match. The covered CDR3 bases are TGTGCCAGTAGTATAAAACTAGCGGGACTCATTAACACCGGGGAG. Protein product: CASSIKLAGLINTGE. The whole CDR3 sequence reads CASSIKLAGLINTGELFF.

On this clone: Coverage ceases 3 residues before the CDR3 finishes, and the germline J gene fills in the end. This chain joins TRBV6-2 or TRBV6-3 and TRBJ2-4; TRBD1 might be the D (6 bases). Per the germline V gene, CDR1 is MNHEY and CDR2 is SVGEGT. This CDR3 comprises 15 residues. V was trimmed by 5 bases and J by 4 bases, leaving 15 bases between them. CDR3 bases read: TGTGCCAGCAGTCTACGGGACAATCTAAAAAACATT. The encoded protein is CASSLRDNLKNI. The CDR3 in its entirety is CASSLRDNLKNIQYF.

Partial CDR3 DNA: TGTGCCAGCAGCTTAGAACAGCCTCAGCCC. The encoded protein is CASSLEQPQP. The complete CDR3 protein is CASSLEQPQPQHF. The chain carries TRBV11-2 and TRBJ1-5; D is unclear. The DNA ends 3 residues before the CDR3 does, and the rest of the CDR3 is filled in from the germline J gene. Germline V gene data show CDR1 as SGHAT and CDR2 as FQNNGV. V lost 0 bases, J lost 6 bases, and 6 bases lay in between. The CDR3 totals 13 residues.

This clone came up a few times. The CDR3 is cut off 3 residues early in the read; its end comes from the germline J gene. The chain has TRBV18 and TRBJ2-3; tentative D call: TRBD1 (7 bases). Between the trimmed V and J ends, which lost 6 bases and 3 bases, there was a span of 19 bases. From germline, CDR1 is KGHSH and CDR2 LQKENI. CDR3 length: 16 residues. Partial CDR3 DNA: TGTGCCAGCTCTCGTTCAGGGGGGCCAGGGACAGATACG. This codes for CASSRSGGPGTDT. The full CDR3 protein reads CASSRSGGPGTDTQYF.